The 6 T cell receptor beta chains below were found in one sample sequenced in a study of metastatic and nonmetastatic thyroid tumors. TCRdb reanalyzed the PCR reads with MiXCR. The sample contains tens of thousands of clones, less than 20% of which appear only once. Not a single patient had been given any form of treatment at any point before undergoing thyroid surgery. The specimen sequenced was blood. Receptor source: a female donor with papillary thyroid cancer or a benign thyroid nodule (not recorded which). Some clones in this sample may be carry-over from other donors' samples.

This clone was seen at least ten times. The gene calls are TRBV6-1 and TRBJ1-1; D gene unclear. This CDR3 comprises 13 residues. V lost 8 bases and J lost 8, with 18 bases in between. The germline V gene encodes CDR1 MNHNS and CDR2 SASEGT. This CDR3 is CASFTHFTGEAFF. The CDR3 DNA sequence: TGTGCCAGCTTCACCCACTTTACGGGGGAAGCTTTCTTT.

This clone was observed many times. J is TRBJ1-1 and V is TRBV6-1, with D tentatively TRBD1 (5 bases). The CDR3 has 15 residues. Germline loops: CDR1 MNHNS, CDR2 SASEGT. V was clipped by 5 bases and J by 0 bases, with 13 bases between them. This chain's CDR3 is CASSPPPGLNTEAFF. The CDR3 nucleotides are TGTGCCAGCAGTCCACCCCCGGGACTGAACACTGAAGCTTTCTTT.

The table lists this clone with many counts. The gene calls are TRBV6-1 and TRBJ2-1, with 12 bases identical to TRBD2. The J segment lost 8 bases and the V segment lost 1 base, leaving 9 bases of the junction unmatched. This CDR3 is 17 amino acids long. Germline-derived CDR1 and CDR2 are MNHNS and SASEGT. The CDR3 loop reads CASSEGRSSGRADEQFF. CDR3 DNA: TGTGCCAGCAGTGAAGGCAGGTCTAGCGGGAGGGCCGATGAGCAGTTCTTC.

This clone has ten or more counts. J is TRBJ1-3 and V is TRBV12-3 or TRBV12-4; D possibly corresponds to TRBD1 (5 bases). The CDR3 is made up of 13 amino acids. The V and J ends lost 6 bases and 4 bases respectively, with 10 bases between them. Written as DNA, the CDR3 is TGTGCCAGCAGCCCCGCAGGGGGAAACACCATATATTTT. It translates to CASSPAGGNTIYF.

This clone was recorded many times. The chain links TRBV20-1 to TRBJ2-1; D tentatively reads TRBD1 or TRBD2 (5 bases each). The CDR3 spans 15 residues. Germline V gene lookup returns CDR1 DFQATT and CDR2 SNEGSKA (reference sequence). The V and J ends lost 0 bases and 5 bases respectively, with 14 bases between them. The CDR3 protein is CSARDWSRDDNEQFF. CDR3 sequence (DNA): TGCAGTGCTAGAGATTGGTCCAGGGACGACAATGAGCAGTTCTTC.

This chain links TRBV4-2 with TRBJ1-2, with no clear D. V was cut by 2 bases and J by 8 bases, with 9 bases left in between. The CDR3 totals 12 residues. In germline, CDR1 is LGHNA, CDR2 YNFKEQ. The CDR3 coding sequence is TGTGCCAGCAGCCAAAGGGTTTGGGGCTACACCTTC. Translating it yields CASSQRVWGYTF.